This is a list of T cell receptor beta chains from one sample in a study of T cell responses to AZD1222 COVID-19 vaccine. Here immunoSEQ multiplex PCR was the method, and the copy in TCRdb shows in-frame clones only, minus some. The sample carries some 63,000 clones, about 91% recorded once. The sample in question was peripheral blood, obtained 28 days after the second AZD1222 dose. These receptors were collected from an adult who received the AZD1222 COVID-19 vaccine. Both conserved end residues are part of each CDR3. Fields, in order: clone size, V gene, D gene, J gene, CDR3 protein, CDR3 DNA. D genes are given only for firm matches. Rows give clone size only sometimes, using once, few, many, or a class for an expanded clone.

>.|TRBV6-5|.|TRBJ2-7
CASTPGGAGREQYF
TGTGCCAGCACTCCGGGTGGCGCGGGTAGGGAGCAGTACTTC
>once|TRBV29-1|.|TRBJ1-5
CSVSVGEDQPQHF
TGCAGCGTATCCGTGGGGGAGGATCAGCCCCAGCATTTT
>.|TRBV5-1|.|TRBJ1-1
CASSPRSMNTEAFF
TGCGCCAGCAGCCCGCGAAGCATGAACACTGAAGCTTTCTTT
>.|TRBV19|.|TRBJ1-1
CASSILAPAMNTEAFF
TGTGCCAGTAGTATTTTGGCTCCGGCGATGAACACTGAAGCTTTCTTT
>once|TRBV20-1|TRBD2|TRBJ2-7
CSASGGSPDEQYF
TGCAGTGCTAGTGGCGGGAGTCCTGACGAGCAGTACTTC
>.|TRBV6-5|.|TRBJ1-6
CASRSEQDNSPLHF
TGTGCCAGCAGGTCAGAACAGGACAATTCACCCCTCCACTTT
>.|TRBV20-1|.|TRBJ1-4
CSALYREKLFF
TGCAGTGCTTTATACAGGGAAAAACTGTTTTTT
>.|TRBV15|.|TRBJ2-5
CATSSIQSGETQYF
TGTGCCACCAGCAGCATCCAGTCCGGGGAGACCCAGTACTTC
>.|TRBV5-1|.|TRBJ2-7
CASSSNTDWTYEQYF
TGCGCCAGCAGTTCAAACACAGACTGGACCTACGAGCAGTACTTC
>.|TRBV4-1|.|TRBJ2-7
CASSQIVPSRSYEQYF
TGCGCCAGCAGCCAAATAGTACCTAGCAGATCCTACGAGCAGTACTTC
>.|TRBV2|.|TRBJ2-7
CASGWKSSVDYEQYF
TGTGCCAGCGGATGGAAGAGTAGCGTCGACTACGAGCAGTACTTC
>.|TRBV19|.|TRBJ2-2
CASSIMASNTGELFF
TGTGCCAGTAGTATAATGGCCTCGAACACCGGGGAGCTGTTTTTT
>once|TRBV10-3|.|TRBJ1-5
CAISLGQPRGNQPQHF
TGTGCCATCAGCTTAGGACAGCCCCGAGGCAATCAGCCCCAGCATTTT
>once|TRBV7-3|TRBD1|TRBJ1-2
CASSPGQGRTYGYTF
TGTGCCAGCAGCCCCGGACAGGGGAGGACCTATGGCTACACCTTC